These T cell receptor beta chains were read from a single sample in a study of CD8 T cells in ankylosing spondylitis. TCRdb re-derived calls from the 5' RACE reads in MiXCR, one entry per CDR3 protein. The sample consists of fewer than 550,000 distinct CDR3 sequences, about 5% of them appearing once. Specimen: blood, either unsorted or a sorted T cell fraction (not recorded which). All receptors derive from a male donor with ankylosing spondylitis. Both conserved end residues are part of each CDR3. The D gene is left open where the match is weak. Only some rows state a clone size, as once, few, many or a class for expanded clones.

many | TRBJ2-7 | NA | TRBV27 | TGTGCCAGCCGTACGGCTGCCTACGAGCAGTACTTC | CASRTAAYEQYF
many | TRBJ1-2 | NA | TRBV12-3/TRBV12-4 | TGTGCCAGCAGTTTCGGCGGAGTCTGGTATGGCTACACCTTC | CASSFGGVWYGYTF
NA | TRBJ2-7 | NA | TRBV27 | TGTGCCAGCAGTTTCGGGCCTCCCGGGCCGGTCCAGTACTTC | CASSFGPPGPVQYF
NA | TRBJ2-3 | TRBD2 | TRBV11-2 | TGTGCCAGCAGCCTCGTCGGGAGGGGTCTCTCTAGCACAGATACGCAGTATTTT | CASSLVGRGLSSTDTQYF
few | TRBJ1-5 | TRBD1 | TRBV27 | TGTGCCAGCAGTTTACGGGGACAGGGGACTAGCAATCAGCCCCAGCATTTT | CASSLRGQGTSNQPQHF
many | TRBJ2-2 | TRBD2 | TRBV20-1 | TGCAGTGCCGGCGGGGGAAGGACCGGGGAGCTGTTTTTT | CSAGGGRTGELFF
many | TRBJ2-7 | TRBD1 | TRBV4-1 | TGCGCCAGCAGCCAACCAGGACAGGGGAACTACGAGCAGTACTTC | CASSQPGQGNYEQYF
many | TRBJ2-7 | NA | TRBV21-1 | TGTGCCAGCAGCAAAAAACCGGGACACTATCAAACCTACGAGCAGTACTTC | CASSKKPGHYQTYEQYF
many | TRBJ2-5 | NA | TRBV20-1 | TGCAGTGCCCTACGGGGCCAAGAGACCCAGTACTTC | CSALRGQETQYF
many | TRBJ1-2 | NA | TRBV9 | TGTGCCAGCACCAGTAACTATGGCTACACCTTC | CASTSNYGYTF
many | TRBJ2-7 | TRBD2 | TRBV20-1 | TGCAGTGCTAGAGAGGGAGGGCCTGGGCACGAGCAGTACTTC | CSAREGGPGHEQYF
NA | TRBJ2-1 | NA | TRBV15 | TGTGCCACCAGCAGAGACCTGATCTCCTACAATGAGCAGTTCTTC | CATSRDLISYNEQFF
many | TRBJ2-7 | TRBD1 | TRBV28 | TGTGCCAGCAGTCGACAGGGGCTCGAGCAGTACTTC | CASSRQGLEQYF
many | TRBJ2-1 | TRBD2 | TRBV29-1 | TGCAGCGTTGAACGAACTAGCGGGAGCTCCTACAATGAGCAGTTCTTC | CSVERTSGSSYNEQFF
many | TRBJ2-3 | TRBD1 | TRBV6-2/TRBV6-3 | TGTGCCAGCAGCCCGGACAGGTACGGCACAGATACGCAGTATTTT | CASSPDRYGTDTQYF
many | TRBJ2-3 | TRBD2 | TRBV5-4 | TGTGCCAGCAGCTTGGCTGGCCTAGCGGGAACGGATACGCAGTATTTT | CASSLAGLAGTDTQYF
NA | TRBJ2-3 | TRBD2 | TRBV5-1 | TGCGCCAGCAGCTTCTCCGGGACTACCACAGATACGCAGTATTTT | CASSFSGTTTDTQYF
many | TRBJ2-1 | TRBD2 | TRBV4-1 | TGCGCCAGCAGCGGCCGACTAGCGGGAACTGGCAATGAGCAGTTCTTC | CASSGRLAGTGNEQFF
many | TRBJ2-2 | NA | TRBV20-1 | TGCAGTGCTACCGGGACACGAAACACCGGGGAGCTGTTTTTT | CSATGTRNTGELFF
many | TRBJ2-7 | TRBD1 | TRBV7-2 | TGTGCCAGCAGCCTACAGGGGGAAGGGTTCTACGAGCAGTACTTC | CASSLQGEGFYEQYF
many | TRBJ2-5 | NA | TRBV7-2 | TGTGCCAGCAGCACGGGTGGGCTGCCGGGGCAAGAGACCCAGTACTTC | CASSTGGLPGQETQYF
NA | TRBJ2-5 | TRBD1 | TRBV6-5 | TGTGCCAGCAGTTCGGGGACAGGGGGTTCTGGGGAGACCCAGTACTTC | CASSSGTGGSGETQYF
many | TRBJ2-7 | TRBD1 | TRBV5-1 | TGCGCCAGCAGCACCGGACAGGGGTCCTACGAGCAGTACTTC | CASSTGQGSYEQYF
NA | TRBJ2-7 | NA | TRBV4-2 | TGTGCCAGCAGCCAAGACACTTTAGGAGGTCTCTACGAGCAGTACTTC | CASSQDTLGGLYEQYF
many | TRBJ2-1 | NA | TRBV10-3 | TGTGCCATCACAGGGAACAATGAGCAGTTCTTC | CAITGNNEQFF
many | TRBJ1-6 | NA | TRBV7-2 | TGTGCCAGCAGCTCCGGACAGCCCTATAATTCACCCCTCCACTTT | CASSSGQPYNSPLHF
many | TRBJ1-1 | NA | TRBV7-2 | TGTGCCAGCAGCTTAGCCCAGGGAGGGAGGGCTTTCTTT | CASSLAQGGRAFF
NA | TRBJ2-7 | NA | TRBV4-1 | TGCGCCAGCAGCCAACCGGGTTACTCCTACGAGCAGTACTTC | CASSQPGYSYEQYF
many | TRBJ2-3 | NA | TRBV28 | TGTGCCAGCAGTTCCAAGGGGGGAGGAGTAGATACGCAGTATTTT | CASSSKGGGVDTQYF
many | TRBJ2-5 | TRBD2 | TRBV6-5 | TGTGCCAGCAGTTACACCCGACTAGCGGGGGGGAAAGAGACCCAGTACTTC | CASSYTRLAGGKETQYF
NA | TRBJ1-1 | NA | TRBV6-2/TRBV6-3 | TGTGCCAGCAGTTACGGGGGAGTGGGCACTGAAGCTTTCTTT | CASSYGGVGTEAFF
many | TRBJ2-3 | TRBD2 | TRBV20-1 | TGCAGTGCTAGAGATTTTATTGCGGGGGGCCCCACAGATACGCAGTATTTT | CSARDFIAGGPTDTQYF
many | TRBJ2-3 | TRBD2 | TRBV6-5 | TGTGCCAGCAGTTATCTTAGCGGGAGGGAGGCCTCTTCAGATACGCAGTATTTT | CASSYLSGREASSDTQYF
many | TRBJ1-1 | NA | TRBV7-8 | TGTGCCAGCAGCTTTGGACAGATGAACACTGAAGCTTTCTTT | CASSFGQMNTEAFF
many | TRBJ2-1 | NA | TRBV7-2 | TGTGCCAGCAGCTTAGCAAGGTTGGTTAGTCTAGCTGACAATGAGCAGTTCTTC | CASSLARLVSLADNEQFF
many | TRBJ1-1 | NA | TRBV7-9 | TGTGCCAGCAGCTTAGAGGTGGAAACTGAAGCTTTCTTT | CASSLEVETEAFF
few | TRBJ1-4 | TRBD1 | TRBV7-2 | TGTGCCAGCAGCGATTGGACAGGGGTTAATGAAAAACTGTTTTTT | CASSDWTGVNEKLFF
many | TRBJ2-3 | NA | TRBV5-1 | TGCGCCAGCAGCTTCGGATCGGGGACAGATACGCAGTATTTT | CASSFGSGTDTQYF
many | TRBJ2-4 | TRBD1 | TRBV7-8 | TGTGCCAGCAGCCCGACAGGGCTTGATGACATTCAGTACTTC | CASSPTGLDDIQYF
many | TRBJ2-7 | TRBD1 | TRBV12-3/TRBV12-4 | TGTGCCAGCAGTCCCCGGACAGGGTACGAGCAGTACTTC | CASSPRTGYEQYF
NA | TRBJ2-7 | TRBD2 | TRBV10-3 | TGTGCCATTAGGAACGGGACTAGCGGGAGAGTGCAGTACTTC | CAIRNGTSGRVQYF
many | TRBJ2-5 | NA | TRBV12-3/TRBV12-4 | TGTGCCAGCAGTTCTACGGTCCCGTGGGAGACCCAGTACTTC | CASSSTVPWETQYF
NA | TRBJ2-5 | TRBD1 | TRBV7-9 | TGTGCCAGCAGCATCAGGACAGGGGGCATCGAGACCCAGTACTTC | CASSIRTGGIETQYF
many | TRBJ1-2 | NA | TRBV20-1 | TGCAGTGCTAGAGATCTTCCGGCCCGACCCTATGGCTACACCTTC | CSARDLPARPYGYTF
once | TRBJ2-5 | NA | TRBV27 | TGTGCCGGCAGTTCGATTACACGTCCACTACAAGAGACCCAGTACTTC | CAGSSITRPLQETQYF
NA | TRBJ2-7 | NA | TRBV6-2/TRBV6-3 | TGTGCCAGCAATGACTTCATCGCCTACGGGCAGTACTTC | CASNDFIAYGQYF
NA | TRBJ1-1 | NA | TRBV28 | TGTGCCAGCAGTGTAAAGTTAAATGAAGCTTTCTTT | CASSVKLNEAFF
NA | TRBJ1-5 | NA | TRBV10-2 | TGCGCCACCCTCCTAAGGGTTAATCAGCCCCAGCATTTT | CATLLRVNQPQHF
many | TRBJ2-7 | NA | TRBV7-6 | TGTGCCAGCAGCGTCATGGCCTATATGAGGGTGGGCGAGCAGTACTTC | CASSVMAYMRVGEQYF
many | TRBJ2-5 | TRBD2 | TRBV20-1 | TGCAGTGCTAGAGATGTGAGGCGGGGGGCGAGGGAGACCCAGTACTTC | CSARDVRRGARETQYF
many | TRBJ2-7 | NA | TRBV7-2 | TGTGCCAGCAGCTCCAGGGTTTCCAGGGACGAGCAGTACTTC | CASSSRVSRDEQYF
few | TRBJ1-4 | NA | TRBV25-1 | TGTGCCAGCAGTGAAGGACAGCCAAATGAAAAACTGTTTTTT | CASSEGQPNEKLFF
many | TRBJ2-7 | TRBD1 | TRBV29-1 | TGCAGCGTAGGAGGGGGGACAGGGATATACGAGCAGTACTTC | CSVGGGTGIYEQYF
many | TRBJ1-2 | TRBD1 | TRBV5-4 | TGTGCCAGCAGCTTGAGGTTGTCCGGCCGACCGGGACAGGGGGCGCAGGGCTACACCTTC | CASSLRLSGRPGQGAQGYTF
many | TRBJ2-7 | NA | TRBV20-1 | TGCAGTGCTAGAGCAATAACGTTGGATCCCTACGAGCAGTACTTC | CSARAITLDPYEQYF
many | TRBJ1-5 | TRBD1 | TRBV12-3/TRBV12-4 | TGTGCCAGCAGTTGGGACAGTTCGGGAGGTCAGCCCCAGCATTTT | CASSWDSSGGQPQHF
NA | TRBJ2-3 | TRBD1 | TRBV29-1 | TGCAGCGCTCGGACAGGCTGGGGCACAGATACGCAGTATTTT | CSARTGWGTDTQYF
few | TRBJ1-1 | TRBD1 | TRBV5-1 | TGCGCCAGCAGCTTGGTAGGGGGCCGGCAGAGCACTGAAGCTTTCTTT | CASSLVGGRQSTEAFF
many | TRBJ1-1 | NA | TRBV12-3/TRBV12-4 | TGTGCCAGCAGTATTCGGGCGGACACTGAAGCTTTCTTT | CASSIRADTEAFF